The entry below describes one T cell receptor beta chain. Its cognate antigen has yet to be identified. Per-nucleotide qualities are absent, and no much larger clonotype sits a single base away. The data are from a study of cytomegalovirus exposure and HLA in healthy donors (dated by TCRdb to the late 2010s). General notes on the study: An earlier analysis of some 550 of the donors reported about 290 Gb of sequence data and roughly 110 million unique TCR beta sequences from 150 million to 200 million T cells. Approximately 300 gigabases of sequencing data and approximately 80 million unique TCR sequences were included in an early release covering about 700 HLA-typed donors. The genetic ancestry cluster associated with self-reported Caucasian donors included roughly four fifths of the roughly 400 genotyped donors. The study aimed to test whether cataloging public T cell receptors could reveal signatures of past pathogen exposure. The study profiled the T cell repertoires of approximately 700 subjects by immunosequencing and related them to cytomegalovirus serostatus. Besides the first cohort of 500 to 700 subjects, a separate validation cohort made up of 120 different subjects was used. High-throughput TCR immunosequencing, statistical association of individual TCRs with disease status, and machine learning were combined to predict cytomegalovirus infection status. To study patterns of TCR occurrence, a later analysis re-analyzed previously published TCR beta repertoires from 700 or so donors and added high-resolution HLA genotyping. The later analysis used no new phenotypic data to find candidate immune exposures, relying instead on TCR beta sequences and their occurrence across donors. In an earlier analysis of 550 to 700 of the donors, high-throughput TCR beta sequencing was used to judge whether each TCR beta V gene segment behaved as functional or pseudogenic. Donor age, sex, ethnicity and CMV serostatus were compiled together with the repertoire data. In a later genetic analysis, genome-wide SNP genotypes for about 65% of the 666 donors were used, and that subset was treated as a discovery cohort. All discovery cohort repertoires had been generated on a single sequencing platform. HLA typing covered class I and class II loci at four-digit resolution. Typing coverage varied by locus: roughly 629-630 donors for A, B, C, DRB1 and DQB1; approximately 500 for DQA1; over 600 for DPA1; around 490 for DPB1. Roughly 5 DR-DQ haplotypes were handled as single units for association and clustering because linkage in the cohort was strong. Among some 400 genotyped donors of the cohort, an average of approximately 240,000 unique TCR beta nucleotide sequences was sequenced per donor, of which 15% to 20% were non-productive. Summary of the overall study and its limitations: An association between a missense DCLRE1C variant and V-gene and J-gene trimming of TCR beta chains was found in a later genetic analysis and replicated in an independent cohort. A later analysis found that most CMV-associated TCR beta chains appeared HLA-restricted, with HLA associations seemingly driven largely by CMV exposure. Most TCR sequences were seen in very few donors, while some public TCRs were found in many individuals. In a later genetic analysis, fewer N-insertions in productive TCRs were reported among donors in an Asian-associated ancestry cluster than the approximately 670-donor mean. Assigning TCR associations to individual alleles was difficult when HLA alleles, especially DR and DQ, strongly co-occurred. In a later analysis, several top co-occurrence clusters were reported to appear linked to parvovirus B19, influenza, CMV and Epstein-Barr virus. Linkage disequilibrium might explain the correlated functional status among segregating V segments, but an unknown experimental factor could not be excluded. A further reported finding was that TCR beta sequences accurately predicted the HLA-A and HLA-B alleles for most subjects in the first cohort. The authors suggested that the approach could potentially be generalized to other disease states and immunological phenotypes. A cluster of highly shared sequence variants was judged likely to represent a technical artifact of the sequencing pipeline. Roughly 17 rarely observed V segments, including chromosome 9 orphons, were excluded from the earlier analysis of approximately 500 of the donors because counts were too low. In this cohort, only TCR beta chains were sequenced, and detectable features were limited by the absence of alpha or paired-chain data. In vitro tests confirmed that a few of the cytomegalovirus-associated TCR beta chains recognize cytomegalovirus antigens. Some IMGT-functional V segments, including TRBV6-2 and TRBV6-3, could not be told apart with the 87-base-pair reads, so those segments were excluded. The study gave a list of under 200 TCR beta chains associated with cytomegalovirus. In an earlier analysis of around 600 of the donors, most TCR beta V segments appeared in productive rearrangements about 87% or about 30% of the time, broadly matching IMGT annotations. Roughly uniform sequencing depth across donors was assumed in presence/absence analyses, although this assumption may not hold. Because HLA typing was unavailable for some donors at each locus, only the typed subset was used in association tests. The classifier was reported to diagnose cytomegalovirus status with high specificity and sensitivity in both the original and validation cohorts. Compared with equally common non-associated chains, HLA-associated TCR beta chains in a later analysis were more clonally expanded and had lower generation probabilities. Specific HLA alleles were associated with over 15,000 TCR beta sequences at a false discovery rate of 0.05 in a later analysis. According to a later analysis, TCR association rates differed among HLA loci, with DRB1 alleles showing the most associated TCRs and HLA-C alleles showing the fewest. For the cohort, immune exposure information was limited to CMV serostatus.

Library prep was done by the immunoSEQ multiplex PCR assay. The multiplex PCR relied on a mix of 60 forward primers for TCR Vbeta segments and 13 reverse primers for TCR Jbeta segments. Amplification of the CDR3 region of rearranged TCR beta genes was performed with a multiplex PCR assay on genomic DNA. The Illumina HiSeq System was used to sequence the amplified TCR beta libraries as 87-base-pair reads. On the study's bioinformatics: Across the 666 repertoires, a later analysis counted approximately 75 million unique TCR beta chains, 8.5 million to 12 million of which were shared by at least two donors. A nearest-neighbor algorithm error-corrected the raw reads and collapsed the reads into unique sequences, merging closely related sequences to remove PCR and sequencing errors. CDR3 sequences were aligned to IMGT reference sequences to assign V, D and J gene segments. For a sequence to be retained, at least a six-nucleotide match to both a V gene segment and a J gene segment was required. A rearrangement counted as productive if the CDR3 had no stop codons and remained in frame with V and J, and every other rearrangement counted as non-productive. CDR3 was defined according to IMGT convention as the region running from the second conserved V-encoded cysteine to the conserved J-encoded phenylalanine. Sequences without an unambiguous match to a single V gene segment were excluded from the earlier analysis of several hundred of the donors. An earlier analysis of several hundred of the donors classified V segments as functional when productive rearrangements were above 56.7% and as segregating when the standard deviation between donors was above 5%. A statistical classification framework was built to diagnose cytomegalovirus status from the catalog of TCR beta chain sequences. In a later analysis, TCR nucleotide sequences were compared against IMGT/GENE-DB human TR gene sequences so that V and J genes could be assigned. A later analysis assigned CDR3 sequences and most-parsimonious VDJ recombination scenarios with the TCRdist pipeline. In a later analysis, each TCR beta chain was defined by its CDR3 amino acid sequence together with its V-gene family, and reads without a unique V-gene family were excluded. A later analysis removed 550 to 650 highly shared, low-generation-probability nucleotide sequences to deal with suspected cross-contamination and a sequencing artifact. A later analysis calculated a clonal expansion index for each public chain from normalized within-repertoire ranks of inferred template counts. In a later analysis, generation probabilities were computed with a VDJ recombination model fitted to out-of-frame rearrangements, and the resulting probabilities were checked against IGoR. A later analysis scored TCR-TCR, TCR-HLA and TCR-CMV co-occurrence with hypergeometric tests, applying a repertoire-size bias correction to TCR pairs. A later analysis estimated false discovery rates by permuting HLA or CMV assignments 20 times. In a later analysis, co-occurring TCRs were grouped using DBSCAN, with TCRdist sequence similarity added in when clustering inside HLA-allele-positive subsets. Repertoires with fewer than 30,000 or more than 120,000 public chains, plus five repertoires with anomalous nucleotide sharing, were excluded from co-occurrence clustering. In TCRdb, the immuneACCESS table is reduced to in-frame sequences with V and J assigned. These tables do not hold every clone; where another copy was compared, an unresolved V gene accounts for under half, and the others remain unexplained. D and trimming come from the DNA, and the V and J calls and clone size come from that table. This sample gives fewer than 200,000 clones in total; over 75% of them show up just once. The leading ten clones occupy almost 6.5% of the sample.

The CDR3 runs 14 amino acids, cysteine and phenylalanine included. The entry retains the CDR3 DNA only, 42 bases that are in frame from base 1. The germline V gene supplies CDR1 SNHLY and CDR2 FYNNEI. V was cut back by 2 bases and J by 1 base, leaving a gap of 8 bases between them. In total, approximately 690 healthy bone marrow donors made up the cohort. At the time of sampling, every cohort member was nominally healthy, though immune exposures that went unrecorded were likely present. The donor was CMV seropositive and belonged to the group of 250 to 300 seropositive cohort members. Every donor gave a peripheral blood sample, and the peripheral blood mononuclear cells from that sample were used for TCR beta sequencing. The Qiagen DNeasy Blood Extraction Kit was used to extract genomic DNA from the blood cell samples.

The V and J segments used are TRBV2 and TRBJ1-2; too little of a D gene remains to name it. Input material: PBMCs. This sequence was found in a man aged 40-49 years in good health and CMV-seropositive. In nucleotide form, the sequence is TGTGCCAGCAGTGAATTTCAACTTAACTATGGCTACACCTTC. Its protein reads: CASSEFQLNYGYTF.